What follows are 12 T cell receptor beta chains derived from one specimen sequenced in a study of cytomegalovirus exposure and HLA in healthy donors. It was with 60 Vbeta and 13 Jbeta primers that the PCR ran. Sequencing used immunoSEQ multiplex PCR; TCRdb keeps in-frame clones, though not all of them. The data contain about 160,000 clones, about 78% of them singletons. Sequencing was carried out using PBMCs. These receptors originate from a male donor in good health and CMV-seronegative.

This clone was seen more than once but under ten times. The V gene is TRBV4-3, the J gene TRBJ1-2; 12 bases match TRBD1. Germline V gene data show CDR1 as LGHNA and CDR2 as YSLEER. The ends lost 4 bases at V and 4 bases at J; junction bases unmatched: 13. This CDR3 has 18 residues. The CDR3 loop reads CASSPAGDRGRGSYGYTF. As DNA, the CDR3 is TGCGCCAGCAGCCCCGCCGGGGACAGGGGGCGCGGGTCCTATGGCTACACCTTC.

J is TRBJ2-7 and V is TRBV5-1; 13 nucleotides line up with TRBD2. The CDR3 is made up of 16 amino acids. Germline V gene sequence: CDR1 SGHRS, CDR2 YFSETQ. The junction had 4 bases not matched to a gene; V was cut back by 4 bases and J by 0 bases. The CDR3 here is CASSLWTSGSSYEQYF. DNA of the CDR3: TGCGCCAGCAGCCTCTGGACTAGCGGGAGCTCCTACGAGCAGTACTTC.

This chain uses TRBV6-6 with TRBJ1-2; perhaps TRBD1 as D (6 bases). The length of the CDR3 is 13 residues. Trimming left V 11 bases short and J 5 bases short, with 18 bases between. Looked up from germline, CDR1 is MNHNY and CDR2 is SVGAGI (reference sequence). DNA of the CDR3: TGTGCCGCGAAGCCCCCAGGGGTTTATGGCTACACCTTC. It is translated as CAAKPPGVYGYTF.

The chain recombines TRBV5-1 with TRBJ2-1; TRBD2 might be the D (6 bases). Germline CDR1 and CDR2: SGHRS and YFSETQ. The CDR3 spans 15 residues. V was cut by 4 bases and J by 4 bases, with 15 bases left in between. The CDR3 DNA sequence: TGCGCCAGCAGCGACGGACTATATCTTTACAATGAGCAGTTCTTC. It specifies CASSDGLYLYNEQFF.

This chain joins TRBV7-9 and TRBJ2-7, with 7 bases fitting TRBD1. J was trimmed by 3 bases and V by 5 bases; bases with no gene match: 10. Germline V gene lookup returns CDR1 SEHNR and CDR2 FQNEAQ (reference sequence). The CDR3 covers 15 residues. CDR3 nucleotide sequence: TGTGCCAGCAGCCCACAGACAGGGCAGAACTACGAGCAGTACTTC. Amino acid sequence: CASSPQTGQNYEQYF.

There are a few counts of this clone. The chain is built from TRBV4-3 and TRBJ2-2; D call uncertain. The CDR3 runs to 14 residues. Germline assignment: CDR1 LGHNA and CDR2 YSLEER. Trimming left V 5 bases short and J 5 bases short, with 12 bases between. Here the CDR3 reads CASSSELRTGELFF. The CDR3 DNA reads TGCGCCAGCAGCTCGGAACTGAGGACCGGGGAGCTGTTTTTT.

This chain joins TRBV27 and TRBJ2-2; a possible D gene is TRBD2 (5 bases). V shed 1 base and J shed 5 bases, with 11 bases lying between them. The CDR3 covers 15 residues. Germline CDR1 reads MNHEY; CDR2 reads SMNVEV (reference sequence). The CDR3: CASSLFSGGTGELFF. Here the CDR3 DNA reads TGTGCCAGCAGTTTATTCTCCGGCGGGACCGGGGAGCTGTTTTTT.

The CDR3 spells CSAKRTGGMEQYF. CDR3 nucleotide sequence: TGCAGCGCCAAGAGGACAGGGGGTATGGAGCAGTACTTC. The chain combines TRBV29-1 with TRBJ2-7, with TRBD1 matching 10 bases. Germline CDR1 reads SQVTM; CDR2 reads ANQGSEA. V shed 7 bases and J 7 bases; nucleotides not matched to a gene: 10. The CDR3 length is 13 residues.

The chain couples TRBV28 to TRBJ1-2; 9 positions match TRBD1. Germline V lookup: CDR1 MDHEN, CDR2 SYDVKM. The CDR3 runs 17 residues. After removal of 0 bases from V and 2 bases from J, the junction contained 7 bases not matched to a gene. CDR3 sequence (DNA): TGTGCCAGCAGTTTATGGGCCGGGACAGGGAACAACTATGGCTACACCTTC. This translates into CASSLWAGTGNNYGYTF.

The V and J genes are TRBV7-9 and TRBJ2-7; 7 nucleotides align to TRBD2. The V gene's germline CDR1 is SEHNR and CDR2 FQNEAQ (reference sequence). V trimming: 5 bases; J trimming: 5 bases; junction bases outside the gene matches: 18. The CDR3 has 17 residues. This chain's CDR3 is CASSPGEAGAPYHEQYF. The CDR3 DNA reads TGTGCCAGCAGCCCCGGTGAGGCGGGAGCCCCCTACCACGAGCAGTACTTC.

The V gene is TRBV7-6, the J gene TRBJ2-3; D might be TRBD2 (5 bases). The CDR3 is 15 amino acids. Trimming removed 5 bases from V and 6 bases from J, with 18 bases in between. Germline loops: CDR1 SGHVS, CDR2 FNYEAQ. DNA for the CDR3: TGTGCCAGCAGCCCTCCCGGACCCCGGAGGGATACGCAGTATTTT. Residues: CASSPPGPRRDTQYF.

The chain links TRBV27 to TRBJ2-7, with 7 bases identical to TRBD2. The V gene end was trimmed by 2 bases and the J gene end by 5 bases; junction bases not matched to a gene: 6. Germline assignment: CDR1 MNHEY and CDR2 SMNVEV (reference sequence). The CDR3 consists of 14 residues. The CDR3 DNA is TGTGCCAGCAGTTTAGGGTTGCGGGAGAACGAGCAGTACTTC. Protein: CASSLGLRENEQYF.